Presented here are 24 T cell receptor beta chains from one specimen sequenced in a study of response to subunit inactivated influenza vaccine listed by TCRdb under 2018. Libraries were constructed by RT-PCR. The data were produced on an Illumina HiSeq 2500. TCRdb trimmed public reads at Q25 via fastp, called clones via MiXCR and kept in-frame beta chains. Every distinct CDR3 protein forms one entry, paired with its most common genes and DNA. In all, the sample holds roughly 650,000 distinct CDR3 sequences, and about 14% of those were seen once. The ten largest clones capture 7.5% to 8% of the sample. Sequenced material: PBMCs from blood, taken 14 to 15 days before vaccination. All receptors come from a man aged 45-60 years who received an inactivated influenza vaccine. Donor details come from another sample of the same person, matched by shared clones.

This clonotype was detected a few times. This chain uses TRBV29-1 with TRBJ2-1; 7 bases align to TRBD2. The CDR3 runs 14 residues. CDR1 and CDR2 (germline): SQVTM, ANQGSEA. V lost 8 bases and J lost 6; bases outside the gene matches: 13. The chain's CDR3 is CSHTLERESNEQFF. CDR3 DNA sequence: TGCAGCCATACCCTTGAGCGGGAAAGCAATGAGCAGTTCTTC.

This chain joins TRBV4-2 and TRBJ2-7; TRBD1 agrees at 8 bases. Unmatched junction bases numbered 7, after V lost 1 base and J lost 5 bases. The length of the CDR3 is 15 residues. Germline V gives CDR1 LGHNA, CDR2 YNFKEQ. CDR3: CASSQVDRGGNEQYF. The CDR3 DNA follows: TGTGCCAGCAGCCAAGTAGACAGGGGAGGTAACGAGCAGTACTTC.

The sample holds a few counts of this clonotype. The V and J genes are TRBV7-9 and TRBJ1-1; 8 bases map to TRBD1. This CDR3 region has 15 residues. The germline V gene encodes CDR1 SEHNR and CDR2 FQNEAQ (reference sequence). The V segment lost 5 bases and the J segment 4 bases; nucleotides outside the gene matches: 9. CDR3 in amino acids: CASSMTGTGLTEAFF. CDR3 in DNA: TGTGCCAGCAGCATGACGGGGACAGGCCTCACTGAAGCTTTCTTT.

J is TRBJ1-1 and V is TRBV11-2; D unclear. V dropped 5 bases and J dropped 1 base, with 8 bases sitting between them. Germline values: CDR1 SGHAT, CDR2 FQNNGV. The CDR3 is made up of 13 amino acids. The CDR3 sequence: CASSKNRNTEAFF. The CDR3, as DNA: TGTGCCAGCAGCAAAAATAGGAACACTGAAGCTTTCTTT.

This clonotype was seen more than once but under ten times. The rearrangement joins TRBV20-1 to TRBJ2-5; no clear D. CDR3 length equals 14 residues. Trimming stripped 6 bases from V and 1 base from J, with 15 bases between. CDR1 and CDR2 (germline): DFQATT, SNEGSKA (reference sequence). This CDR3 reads CSARVGNAQETQYF. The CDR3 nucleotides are TGCAGTGCAAGGGTTGGGAACGCCCAAGAGACCCAGTACTTC.

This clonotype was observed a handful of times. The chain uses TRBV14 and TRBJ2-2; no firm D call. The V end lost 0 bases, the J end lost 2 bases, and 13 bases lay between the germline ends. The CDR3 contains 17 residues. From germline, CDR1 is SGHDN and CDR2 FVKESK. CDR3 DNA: TGTGCCAGCAGCCAAGAGGGGTGGATATCCAACACCGGGGAGCTGTTTTTT. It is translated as CASSQEGWISNTGELFF.

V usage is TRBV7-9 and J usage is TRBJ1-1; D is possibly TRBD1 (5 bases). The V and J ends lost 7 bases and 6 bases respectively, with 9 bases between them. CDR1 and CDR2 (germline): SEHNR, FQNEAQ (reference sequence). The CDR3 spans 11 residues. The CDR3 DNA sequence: TGTGCCAGCAACCCGGGACCTGAAGCTTTCTTT. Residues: CASNPGPEAFF.

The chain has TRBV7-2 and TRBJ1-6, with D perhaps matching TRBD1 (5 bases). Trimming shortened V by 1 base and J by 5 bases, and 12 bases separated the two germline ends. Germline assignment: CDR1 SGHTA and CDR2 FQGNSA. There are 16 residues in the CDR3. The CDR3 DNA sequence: TGTGCCAGCAGCTTAGGCAGGGTTCGTAATAATTCACCCCTCCACTTT. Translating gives CASSLGRVRNNSPLHF.

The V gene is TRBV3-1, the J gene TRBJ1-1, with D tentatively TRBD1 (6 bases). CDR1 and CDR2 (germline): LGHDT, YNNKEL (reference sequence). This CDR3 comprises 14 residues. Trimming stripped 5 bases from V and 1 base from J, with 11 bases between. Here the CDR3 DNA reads TGTGCCAGCAGCTTCCTAGGGGGGAACACTGAAGCTTTCTTT. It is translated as CASSFLGGNTEAFF.

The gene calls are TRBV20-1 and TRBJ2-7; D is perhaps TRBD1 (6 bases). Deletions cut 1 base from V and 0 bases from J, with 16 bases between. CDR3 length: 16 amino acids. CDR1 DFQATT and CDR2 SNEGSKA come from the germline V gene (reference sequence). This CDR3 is CSARVYRDISSYEQYF. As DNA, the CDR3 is TGCAGTGCTAGAGTTTACCGGGACATAAGCTCCTACGAGCAGTACTTC.

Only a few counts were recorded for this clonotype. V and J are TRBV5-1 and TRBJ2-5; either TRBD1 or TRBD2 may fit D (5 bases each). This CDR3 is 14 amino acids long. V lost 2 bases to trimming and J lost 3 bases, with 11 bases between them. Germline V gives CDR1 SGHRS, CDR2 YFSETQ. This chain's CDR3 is CASSFFGTKETQYF. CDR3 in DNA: TGCGCCAGCAGCTTTTTCGGGACCAAAGAGACCCAGTACTTC.

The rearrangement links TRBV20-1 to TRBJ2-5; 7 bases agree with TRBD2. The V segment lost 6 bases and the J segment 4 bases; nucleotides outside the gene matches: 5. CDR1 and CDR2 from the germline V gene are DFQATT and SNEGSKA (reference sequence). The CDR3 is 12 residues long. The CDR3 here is CSAPRGGETQYF. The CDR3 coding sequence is TGCAGTGCCCCCCGCGGGGGAGAGACCCAGTACTTC.

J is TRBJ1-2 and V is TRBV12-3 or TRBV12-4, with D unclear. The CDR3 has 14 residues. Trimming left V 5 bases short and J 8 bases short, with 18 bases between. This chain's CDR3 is CASSPTGRTEGYTF. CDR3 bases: TGTGCCAGCAGTCCCACGGGTCGTACAGAAGGCTACACCTTC.

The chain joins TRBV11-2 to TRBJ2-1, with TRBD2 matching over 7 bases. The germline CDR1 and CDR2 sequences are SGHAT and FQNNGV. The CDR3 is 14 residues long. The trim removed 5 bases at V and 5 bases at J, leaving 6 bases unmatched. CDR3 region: CASSVAGNNNEQFF. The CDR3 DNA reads TGTGCCAGCAGCGTAGCGGGTAATAACAATGAGCAGTTCTTC.

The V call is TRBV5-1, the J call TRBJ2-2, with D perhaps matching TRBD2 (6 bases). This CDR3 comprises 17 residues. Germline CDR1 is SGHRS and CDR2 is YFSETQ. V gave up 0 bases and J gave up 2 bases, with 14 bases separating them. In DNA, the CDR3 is TGCGCCAGCAGCTTGGATGCGGGATCCCTCAACACCGGGGAGCTGTTTTTT. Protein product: CASSLDAGSLNTGELFF.

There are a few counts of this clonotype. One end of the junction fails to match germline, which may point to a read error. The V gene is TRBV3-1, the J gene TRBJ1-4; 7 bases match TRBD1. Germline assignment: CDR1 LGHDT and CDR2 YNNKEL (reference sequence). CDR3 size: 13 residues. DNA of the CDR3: TGTGCCAGCAAGGTGCCAGGGGGTGAAAAACTTTTTTTT. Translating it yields CASKVPGGEKLFF.

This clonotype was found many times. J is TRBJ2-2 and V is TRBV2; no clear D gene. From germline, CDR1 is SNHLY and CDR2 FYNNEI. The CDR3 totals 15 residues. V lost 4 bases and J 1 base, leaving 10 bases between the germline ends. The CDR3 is CASSGDRVNTGELFF. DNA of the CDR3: TGTGCCAGCAGTGGCGACCGAGTGAACACCGGGGAGCTGTTTTTT. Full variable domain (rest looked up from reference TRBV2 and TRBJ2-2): EPEVTQTPSHQVTQMGQEVILRCVPISNHLYFYWYRQILGQKVEFLVSFYNNEISEKSEIFDDQFSVERPDGSNFTLKIRSTKLEDSAMYFCASSGDRVNTGELFFGEGSRLTVL.

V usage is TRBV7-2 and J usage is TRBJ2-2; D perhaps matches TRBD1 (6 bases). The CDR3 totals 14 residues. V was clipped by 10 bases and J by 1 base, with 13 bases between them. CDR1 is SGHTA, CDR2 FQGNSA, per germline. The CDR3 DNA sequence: TGTGCCACCACTAAAGGGGGGAACACCGGGGAGCTGTTTTTT. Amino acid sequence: CATTKGGNTGELFF.

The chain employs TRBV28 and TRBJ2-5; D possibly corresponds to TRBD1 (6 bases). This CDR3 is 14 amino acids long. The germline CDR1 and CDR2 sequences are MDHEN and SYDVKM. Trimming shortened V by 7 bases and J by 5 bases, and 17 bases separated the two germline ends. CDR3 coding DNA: TGTGCCAGCAACCCGCGAGGGGGTGACGAGACCCAGTACTTC. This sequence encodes CASNPRGGDETQYF.

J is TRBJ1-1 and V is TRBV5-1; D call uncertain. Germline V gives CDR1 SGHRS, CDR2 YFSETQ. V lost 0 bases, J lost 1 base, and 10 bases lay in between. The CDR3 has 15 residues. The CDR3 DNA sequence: TGCGCCAGCAGCTTGGATCTACAGCCGAACACTGAAGCTTTCTTT. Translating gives CASSLDLQPNTEAFF.

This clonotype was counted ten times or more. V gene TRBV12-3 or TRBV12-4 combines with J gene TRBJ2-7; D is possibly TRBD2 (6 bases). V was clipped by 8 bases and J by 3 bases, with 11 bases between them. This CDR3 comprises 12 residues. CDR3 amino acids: CASVGRDYEQYF. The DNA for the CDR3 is TGTGCCAGCGTGGGGCGGGACTACGAGCAGTACTTC.

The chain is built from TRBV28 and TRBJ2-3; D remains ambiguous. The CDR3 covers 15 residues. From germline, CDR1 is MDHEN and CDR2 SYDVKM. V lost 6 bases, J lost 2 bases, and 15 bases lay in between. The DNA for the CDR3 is TGTGCCAGCAGCCGACAACAAGACACCACAGATACGCAGTATTTT. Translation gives CASSRQQDTTDTQYF.

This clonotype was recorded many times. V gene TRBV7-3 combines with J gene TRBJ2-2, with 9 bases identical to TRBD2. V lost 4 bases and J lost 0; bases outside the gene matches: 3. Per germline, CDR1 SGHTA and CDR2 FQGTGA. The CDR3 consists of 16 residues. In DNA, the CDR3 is TGTGCCAGCAGCTACCTAGCGGGACCGAACACCGGGGAGCTGTTTTTT. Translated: CASSYLAGPNTGELFF.

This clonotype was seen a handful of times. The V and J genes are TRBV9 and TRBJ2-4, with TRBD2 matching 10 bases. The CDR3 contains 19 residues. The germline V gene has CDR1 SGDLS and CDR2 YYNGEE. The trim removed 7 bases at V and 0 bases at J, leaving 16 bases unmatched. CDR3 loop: CASGKGETSGLLAKNIQYF. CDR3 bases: TGTGCCAGCGGGAAAGGGGAGACTAGCGGGTTATTAGCCAAAAACATTCAGTACTTC. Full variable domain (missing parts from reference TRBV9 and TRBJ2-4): DSGVTQTPKHLITATGQRVTLRCSPRSGDLSVYWYQQSLDQGLQFLIQYYNGEERAKGNILERFSAQQFPDLHSELNLSSLELGDSALYFCASGKGETSGLLAKNIQYFGAGTRLSVL.